This entry lists 5 T cell receptor beta chains sequenced from one sample in a study of blood T cell repertoires in COVID-19. The protocol was immunoSEQ multiplex PCR, while the TCRdb copy is restricted to in-frame clones and leaves out a portion. The repertoire has over 85,000 clones, approximately 90% of them found once; the top ten carry around 4.5%. Source material: peripheral blood. The receptors originated from a woman aged 80 or over with active COVID-19.

The rearrangement joins TRBV11-2 to TRBJ2-1; 7 bases are a match to TRBD1. J was trimmed by 2 bases and V by 5 bases; bases with no gene match: 3. CDR1 SGHAT and CDR2 FQNNGV come from the germline V gene. The length of the CDR3 is 14 residues. CDR3 DNA sequence: TGTGCCAGCAGCAGGGACAGCGCCTACAATGAGCAGTTCTTC. This translates into CASSRDSAYNEQFF.

The rearrangement uses TRBV25-1 and TRBJ1-2, with 9 bases identical to TRBD1. The germline gives CDR1 MGHDK, CDR2 SYGVNS. The CDR3 has 13 residues. V was clipped by 6 bases and J by 4 bases; unmatched bases: 3. The CDR3 nucleotides read TGTGCCAGCAGAGAGGACAGGGGCTATGGCTACACCTTC. This sequence encodes CASREDRGYGYTF.

J is TRBJ2-5 and V is TRBV10-3; 8 positions match TRBD2. The CDR3 has 16 residues. Germline assignment: CDR1 ENHRY and CDR2 SYGVKD. Germline trimming cut 4 bases from V and 5 bases from J; bases unmatched to any gene: 12. CDR3 nucleotides: TGTGCCATCAGTGGGGGGGACGGAACGGGAGGGGAGACCCAGTACTTC. Amino acid sequence: CAISGGDGTGGETQYF.

The chain joins TRBV7-2 to TRBJ2-1, with 10 bases identical to TRBD2. The V and J ends lost 2 bases and 7 bases, in that order; junction bases with no gene match: 8. Germline-derived CDR1 and CDR2 are SGHTA and FQGNSA. The CDR3 has 16 amino acids. The CDR3 coding sequence is TGTGCCAGCAGCTTATACCCTAGCGGGAGTAATAATGAGCAGTTCTTC. It codes for CASSLYPSGSNNEQFF.

The V and J genes are TRBV5-1 and TRBJ2-1, with 13 bases lining up with TRBD2. The CDR3 runs to 15 residues. Germline CDR1 reads SGHRS; CDR2 reads YFSETQ. The ends lost 2 bases at V and 7 bases at J; junction bases unmatched: 3. The chain's CDR3 is CASSFGLAGANEQFF. CDR3 DNA: TGCGCCAGCAGCTTCGGACTAGCGGGAGCGAATGAGCAGTTCTTC.